The 21 T cell receptor beta chains below all came from one sample that was sequenced in a study of cytomegalovirus exposure and HLA in healthy donors. Both 60 Vbeta primers and 13 Jbeta primers went into the PCR. TCRdb's table, derived via immunoSEQ multiplex PCR, lists solely in-frame clones and lacks some. The table records 65,000 to 90,000 clones, roughly 85% of them present only once. The sample comprised PBMCs. The receptors come from a man aged 25-45 years in good health and CMV-seronegative.

Turning to this clone: An end of the junction does not agree with germline; a read error may underlie this. The V and J genes are TRBV4-1 and TRBJ1-5, with a tentative D call TRBD1 (5 bases). In germline, CDR1 is MGHRA, CDR2 YSYEKL. This CDR3 region has 15 residues. The CDR3 nucleotides are TGCTCCAGCAGCCTTCTCAGGGATAGGGCCCAGCCCCAGCATTTT. Protein: CSSSLLRDRAQPQHF.

The chain couples TRBV6-6 to TRBJ2-7; D possibly corresponds to TRBD1 (5 bases). Germline CDR1 is MNHNY and CDR2 is SVGAGI (reference sequence). V dropped 8 bases and J dropped 3 bases, with 17 bases sitting between them. This CDR3 has 14 residues. The CDR3 region is CASYEKGAFYEQYF. CDR3 in DNA: TGTGCCAGCTATGAAAAAGGGGCTTTCTACGAGCAGTACTTC.

The sample holds a few counts of this clone. The chain links TRBV9 to TRBJ1-4, with D perhaps TRBD1 (5 bases). The CDR3 runs to 15 residues. The V end lost 0 bases, the J end lost 4 bases, and 10 bases lay between the germline ends. The V gene's germline CDR1 is SGDLS and CDR2 YYNGEE. Here the CDR3 reads CASSVGVGVNEKLFF. The CDR3 DNA is TGTGCCAGCAGCGTAGGGGTAGGGGTTAATGAAAAACTGTTTTTT.

This rearrangement joins TRBV7-9 to TRBJ2-1; a possible D gene is TRBD2 (6 bases). CDR1 is SEHNR, CDR2 FQNEAQ, per germline (reference sequence). V was shortened by 5 bases and J by 9 bases, with 23 bases between the two germline ends. This CDR3 has 16 amino acids. The CDR3 region is CASSARRGSETGEQFF. CDR3 DNA sequence: TGTGCCAGCAGCGCACGACGGGGGAGCGAAACGGGTGAGCAGTTCTTC.

This clone was recorded a few times. The chain uses TRBV10-1 and TRBJ2-7, with D hard to call. This CDR3 is built from 13 residues. With 5 bases removed from V and 0 bases from J, the gap between germline ends came to 8 bases. Germline loops: CDR1 WNHNN, CDR2 SYGVQD (reference sequence). CDR3 in DNA: TGCGCCAGCAGTCTCGTCCCCTCCTACGAGCAGTACTTC. This sequence encodes CASSLVPSYEQYF.

The table lists this clone with a few counts. This chain connects TRBV7-9 to TRBJ2-7, with 7 bases lining up with TRBD2. With V trimmed by 5 bases and J by 7 bases, 8 bases remained unmatched. The CDR3 is made up of 13 amino acids. Germline values: CDR1 SEHNR, CDR2 FQNEAQ (reference sequence). CDR3 loop: CASSPLLAREQYF. CDR3 DNA sequence: TGTGCCAGCAGCCCCTTACTAGCGCGAGAGCAGTACTTC.

The V and J genes are TRBV18 and TRBJ1-1; 10 bases fit TRBD1. The CDR3 covers 15 residues. The germline gives CDR1 KGHSH, CDR2 LQKENI. V lost 4 bases to trimming and J lost 2 bases; unmatched junction nucleotides: 4. The CDR3 region is CASSLGQGGNTEAFF. In DNA form, the CDR3 reads TGTGCCAGCTCACTAGGACAGGGGGGAAACACTGAAGCTTTCTTT.

This chain joins TRBV2 and TRBJ1-2; 9 bases align to TRBD1. Germline trimming cut 7 bases from V and 4 bases from J; bases unmatched to any gene: 10. CDR1 is SNHLY and CDR2 is FYNNEI in the germline V gene. The CDR3 loop spans 15 amino acids. The CDR3 DNA is TGTGCCAGCAACCGGGACAGGGTGTTGGGCTATGGCTACACCTTC. Its protein product is CASNRDRVLGYGYTF. Full variable domain (outside the CDR3, taken from reference TRBV2 and TRBJ1-2): EPEVTQTPSHQVTQMGQEVILRCVPISNHLYFYWYRQILGQKVEFLVSFYNNEISEKSEIFDDQFSVERPDGSNFTLKIRSTKLEDSAMYFCASNRDRVLGYGYTFGSGTRLTVV.

The chain recombines TRBV10-3 with TRBJ1-2; D unclear. The CDR3 runs to 16 residues. Germline V gives CDR1 ENHRY, CDR2 SYGVKD. V gave up 0 bases and J gave up 4 bases, with 15 bases separating them. CDR3: CAISESVLRGAYGYTF. The CDR3, as DNA: TGTGCCATCAGTGAGTCTGTCTTGCGCGGCGCCTATGGCTACACCTTC.

This clone was picked up one time. The chain links TRBV7-9 to TRBJ2-7; possible D gene TRBD1, 6 bases. The germline V and J ends were trimmed by 6 bases and 5 bases, with 11 bases remaining between them. The CDR3 consists of 12 residues. Germline V CDR1 and CDR2: SEHNR, FQNEAQ (reference sequence). CDR3 sequence: CASSRQGNEQYF. The CDR3 DNA is TGTGCCAGCAGTCGGCAGGGGAACGAGCAGTACTTC.

The chain couples TRBV30 to TRBJ1-1; D remains ambiguous. The germline V gene encodes CDR1 GTSNPN and CDR2 SVGIG (reference sequence). Trimming stripped 0 bases from V and 6 bases from J, with 11 bases between. CDR3 size: 13 residues. This CDR3 is CAWSVRGSAEAFF. The CDR3 DNA sequence: TGTGCCTGGAGTGTACGAGGGAGCGCTGAAGCTTTCTTT.

CDR3 sequence: CATSDGKGATKNIQYF. CDR3 in DNA: TGTGCCACTTCTGACGGGAAGGGAGCAACCAAAAACATTCAGTACTTC. The gene calls are TRBV6-6 and TRBJ2-4; maybe TRBD2 (5 bases). The CDR3 sequence is 16 residues long. Germline loops: CDR1 MNHNY, CDR2 SVGAGI (reference sequence). The V end lost 10 bases, the J end lost 2 bases, and 21 bases lay between the germline ends.

The V and J genes are TRBV30 and TRBJ1-1, with no clear D. The CDR3 runs 14 residues. The V and J ends lost 0 bases and 4 bases respectively, with 12 bases between them. The V gene's germline CDR1 is GTSNPN and CDR2 SVGIG (reference sequence). The CDR3 reads CAWSVTGLGTEAFF. CDR3 nucleotide sequence: TGTGCCTGGAGTGTCACGGGATTGGGCACTGAAGCTTTCTTT.

V and J are TRBV7-9 and TRBJ1-2; TRBD1 might be the D (5 bases). Germline loops: CDR1 SEHNR, CDR2 FQNEAQ (reference sequence). V shed 5 bases and J shed 1 base, with 8 bases lying between them. This CDR3 is built from 13 residues. Here the CDR3 DNA reads TGTGCCAGCAGCGAGACAGTTAACTATGGCTACACCTTC. Translating it yields CASSETVNYGYTF.

The rearrangement joins TRBV7-2 to TRBJ2-5; TRBD1 is a possible D gene (5 bases). V shed 5 bases and J shed 5 bases, with 15 bases lying between them. Germline V lookup: CDR1 SGHTA, CDR2 FQGNSA. The CDR3 runs to 14 residues. CDR3 coding DNA: TGTGCCAGCAGCCCAAAGCGCCAGGGCGAGACCCAGTACTTC. It specifies CASSPKRQGETQYF. Variable domain in full (rest from reference TRBV7-2 and TRBJ2-5): GAGVSQSPSNKVTEKGKDVELRCDPISGHTALYWYRQSLGQGLEFLIYFQGNSAPDKSGLPSDRFSAERTGGSVSTLTIQRTQQEDSAVYLCASSPKRQGETQYFGPGTRLLVL.

The chain joins TRBV18 to TRBJ1-2, with TRBD1 as a possible D gene (5 bases). This CDR3 comprises 13 residues. CDR1 and CDR2 from the germline V gene are KGHSH and LQKENI. The V and J ends lost 3 bases and 4 bases respectively, with 9 bases between them. The CDR3 DNA reads TGTGCCAGCTCACCCGGGGGAAGCTATGGCTACACCTTC. Translating gives CASSPGGSYGYTF.

The rearrangement joins TRBV28 to TRBJ1-2; 9 bases agree with TRBD1. The CDR3 runs 15 residues. CDR1 and CDR2 (germline): MDHEN, SYDVKM. The V segment lost 3 bases and the J segment 8 bases; nucleotides outside the gene matches: 10. The CDR3, as DNA: TGTGCCAGCAGTTTGCCCACCACAGGGGGCAGAGGCTACACCTTC. Translation: CASSLPTTGGRGYTF.

The chain recombines TRBV27 with TRBJ2-7; a weak D match, TRBD1 (5 bases). There are 16 residues in the CDR3. Germline values: CDR1 MNHEY, CDR2 SMNVEV (reference sequence). V lost 10 bases, J lost 2 bases, and 24 bases lay in between. The CDR3 here is CATTFSMGQSPYEQYF. The DNA for the CDR3 is TGTGCCACCACTTTCTCTATGGGGCAGAGTCCCTACGAGCAGTACTTC.

J is TRBJ2-1 and V is TRBV10-3; TRBD2 matches at 11 bases. V dropped 3 bases and J dropped 4; count of bases not matched to a gene: 8. Germline CDR1 ENHRY, CDR2 SYGVKD. The CDR3 contains 17 residues. In DNA form, the CDR3 reads TGTGCCATCAGTGACCATTCGGTAGCGGGAGGGTACAATGAGCAGTTCTTC. Translation: CAISDHSVAGGYNEQFF.

The V call is TRBV4-2, the J call TRBJ2-7; the match to TRBD2 covers 8 bases. Germline trimming cut 0 bases from V and 5 bases from J; bases unmatched to any gene: 9. This CDR3 comprises 16 residues. CDR1 is LGHNA and CDR2 is YNFKEQ in the germline V gene. CDR3 residues: CASSQDRAGGFNEQYF. The CDR3 nucleotides are TGTGCCAGCAGCCAAGATCGGGCGGGGGGCTTCAACGAGCAGTACTTC.

CDR3 in DNA: TGTGCCAGCAGCAACGTCGGGACAGGGGACGGTCTAGCTGTCTACAATGAGCAGTTCTTC. It is translated as CASSNVGTGDGLAVYNEQFF. This sequence joins TRBV21-1 and TRBJ2-1; TRBD1 is the table's D call, not checked against the DNA. TRBV21-1 is flagged as a pseudogene. The CDR3 extends over 20 amino acids.